This TCR beta chain was found in a study of OX40 agonist ivuxolimab in advanced cancers. CDR1 MNHEY and CDR2 SMNVEV come from the germline V gene (reference sequence). Deletions cut 3 bases from V and 4 bases from J, with 11 bases between. This CDR3 is built from 14 residues. Profiled with immunoSEQ multiplex PCR; TCRdb holds only in-frame clones, not every one. Among around 71,000 clones listed, more than 85% were seen once. Sampling times: baseline, cycle 4 day 1, cycle 7 day 1. Broader study findings: A proportion of nonresponders additionally exhibited low normalized T-cell clonal expansion.

Regarding this clone: Its target is unknown.

The receptor's source is an adult with an advanced solid tumor such as melanoma, head and neck, liver or kidney cancer. The specimen comprised CD4+ or CD8+ T cells sorted from blood, sampled in a trial of the OX40 agonist ivuxolimab. The gene calls are TRBV27 and TRBJ2-3; TRBD1 might be the D (5 bases). The chain's CDR3 is CASSFSGYADTQYF. Here the CDR3 DNA reads TGTGCCAGCAGTTTTTCAGGGTATGCAGATACGCAGTATTTT.